This T cell receptor beta chain was identified during a study of blood T cell repertoires in COVID-19. Turning to the study itself: From T cells, B-cell-depleted T cells, or PBMCs came the material, which was cDNA or gDNA.

Concerning this clone itself: At the DNA level, this CDR3 is encoded by other sequences in the same sample as well.

In the original workflow: Amplified reference gene primers provided the basis for estimating nucleated cell counts. This table comes from immunoSEQ multiplex PCR, and its TCRdb copy is limited to in-frame clones, with some not included. That table gives V, J and clone size, and the DNA gave D and trimming. Among some 25,000 clones listed, roughly four fifths were seen once. Germline CDR1 reads MNHEY; CDR2 reads SMNVEV (reference sequence). J lost 1 base, V lost 0 bases, and 1 base had no gene match. The CDR3 extends over 15 amino acids. J is TRBJ1-1 and V is TRBV27; 8 nucleotides align to TRBD1. This TCR came from a human donor in a cohort sampled during active COVID-19. Material for sequencing was peripheral blood. Here the CDR3 reads CASSLSGTGNTEAFF. CDR3 in DNA: TGTGCCAGCAGTTTATCCGGGACAGGGAACACTGAAGCTTTCTTT.